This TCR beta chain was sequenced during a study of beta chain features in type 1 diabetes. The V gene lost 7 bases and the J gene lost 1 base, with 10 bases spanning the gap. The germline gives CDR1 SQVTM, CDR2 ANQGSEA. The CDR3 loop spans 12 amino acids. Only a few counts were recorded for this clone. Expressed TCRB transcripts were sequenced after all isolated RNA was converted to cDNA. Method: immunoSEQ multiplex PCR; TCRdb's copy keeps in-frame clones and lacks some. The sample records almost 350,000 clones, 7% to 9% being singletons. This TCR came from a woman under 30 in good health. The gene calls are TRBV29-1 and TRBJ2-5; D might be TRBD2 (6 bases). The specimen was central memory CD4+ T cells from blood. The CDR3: CSGREAQETQYF. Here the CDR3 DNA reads TGCAGCGGCAGGGAGGCCCAAGAGACCCAGTACTTC.